This T cell receptor (beta chain) was obtained from a study of cytomegalovirus exposure and HLA in healthy donors. In the study overall: Drawn from HLA-typed donors, 83 million or so unique TCRs were held in an early data release. Around four fifths of a few hundred genotyped donors fell in the Caucasian-associated ancestry cluster. Study-level findings and limits: TCR beta V segments were, for the most part, productive about 87% or about 30% of the time in an earlier analysis. Most TCR sequences proved rare, with some public TCRs found in many donors.

This clone was recorded a few times. Its antigen is not identified. The primer mix had 60 Vbeta and 13 Jbeta primers. The table came from immunoSEQ multiplex PCR; TCRdb's copy has only in-frame clones and leaves some out. Here the sample spans approximately 140,000 clones, about 74% being singletons. CDR3 length: 13 residues. Per germline, CDR1 LGHNT and CDR2 FRNRAP. V was shortened by 0 bases and J by 6 bases, with 6 bases between the two germline ends. The sequence derives from a woman in her 50s in good health and CMV-seronegative. Material: PBMCs. V and J are TRBV12-5 and TRBJ1-5; D not certain. The CDR3 DNA sequence: TGTGCTAGTGGTTTGGTACCGGGTCAGCCCCAGCATTTT. It specifies CASGLVPGQPQHF.